Listed below are T cell receptor beta chains from one sample, sequenced in a study of cytomegalovirus exposure and HLA in healthy donors. The table came from immunoSEQ multiplex PCR; TCRdb's copy has only in-frame clones and leaves some out. The sample has 100,000 to 150,000 clones; about 96% are singletons. Sequencing was carried out using PBMCs. The receptors come from a young man in good health and CMV-seronegative. Each CDR3 is given with its conserved first and last residue. D genes are given only for firm matches. A clone size is listed for some rows: how often the clone was seen (once, few, many), or a class if it is expanded.

V: TRBV9
length: 14
D: NA
J: TRBJ1-2
size: once
CDR3: CASSVSTANYGYTF
DNA: TGTGCCAGCAGCGTGAGTACAGCTAACTATGGCTACACCTTC

V: TRBV4-3
length: 15
D: NA
J: TRBJ1-5
size: NA
CDR3: CASSQAQGSNQPQHF
DNA: TGCGCCAGCAGCCAAGCCCAGGGTTCCAATCAGCCCCAGCATTTT

V: TRBV6-5
length: 16
D: TRBD1
J: TRBJ1-1
size: once
CDR3: CASSYSPDRGQTEAFF
DNA: TGTGCCAGCAGTTACTCCCCGGACAGGGGGCAAACTGAAGCTTTCTTT

V: TRBV7-2
length: 17
D: NA
J: TRBJ2-3
size: NA
CDR3: CASSLGAPGQPLNTQYF
DNA: TGTGCCAGCAGCTTAGGAGCGCCAGGACAGCCACTCAATACGCAGTATTTT

V: TRBV6-5
length: 11
D: NA
J: TRBJ2-7
size: NA
CDR3: CASQQGYEQYF
DNA: TGTGCCAGCCAACAGGGCTACGAGCAGTACTTC

V: TRBV19
length: 15
D: TRBD2
J: TRBJ2-1
size: NA
CDR3: CASSIDRVAGNEQFF
DNA: TGTGCCAGTAGTATAGATCGGGTAGCGGGCAATGAGCAGTTCTTC

V: TRBV13
length: 16
D: TRBD1
J: TRBJ2-1
size: NA
CDR3: CASSPMTGQGVNEQFF
DNA: TGTGCCAGCAGCCCGATGACGGGACAGGGAGTGAATGAGCAGTTCTTC

V: TRBV18
length: 15
D: TRBD1
J: TRBJ2-1
size: NA
CDR3: CASSHGTGDYNEQFF
DNA: TGTGCCAGCTCACATGGGACAGGTGATTACAATGAGCAGTTCTTC

V: TRBV30
length: 14
D: NA
J: TRBJ1-1
size: NA
CDR3: CAWSGVRTAAEAFF
DNA: TGTGCCTGGAGTGGCGTTCGGACAGCAGCTGAAGCTTTCTTT

V: TRBV30
length: 11
D: NA
J: TRBJ1-2
size: NA
CDR3: CASWELQGYTF
DNA: TGTGCCTCATGGGAGCTCCAGGGCTACACCTTC

V: TRBV28
length: 14
D: NA
J: TRBJ2-7
size: once
CDR3: CASSFPANPYEQYF
DNA: TGTGCCAGCAGTTTCCCTGCTAACCCCTACGAGCAGTACTTC

V: TRBV14
length: 17
D: TRBD2
J: TRBJ2-1
size: NA
CDR3: CASSPRGLAGASGEQFF
DNA: TGTGCCAGCAGCCCGCGGGGACTAGCGGGAGCGTCAGGTGAGCAGTTCTTC

V: TRBV19
length: 15
D: TRBD2
J: TRBJ2-1
size: NA
CDR3: CASSIGLGPYNEQFF
DNA: TGTGCCAGTAGTATCGGACTAGGCCCCTACAATGAGCAGTTCTTC

V: TRBV5-1
length: 15
D: TRBD2
J: TRBJ2-7
size: NA
CDR3: CASSLTSGSQYEQYF
DNA: TGCGCCAGCAGCTTGACTAGCGGGAGTCAGTACGAGCAGTACTTC

V: TRBV28
length: 16
D: NA
J: TRBJ1-2
size: NA
CDR3: CASLGAQGSSNYGYTF
DNA: TGTGCCAGCCTTGGGGCCCAGGGGTCCTCTAACTATGGCTACACCTTC

V: TRBV19
length: 13
D: NA
J: TRBJ2-1
size: NA
CDR3: CASSIVTRNEQFF
DNA: TGTGCCAGTAGTATAGTGACGCGGAATGAGCAGTTCTTC

V: TRBV30
length: 13
D: NA
J: TRBJ1-2
size: NA
CDR3: CAWTVGRDYGYTF
DNA: TGTGCCTGGACGGTGGGGCGCGACTATGGCTACACCTTC

V: TRBV7-2
length: 15
D: NA
J: TRBJ2-7
size: NA
CDR3: CASSLEAESSYEQYF
DNA: TGTGCCAGCAGCTTAGAAGCGGAGAGCTCCTACGAGCAGTACTTC

V: TRBV19
length: 22
D: TRBD2
J: TRBJ2-1
size: NA
CDR3: CASSIGQIVGLAGGSSYNEQFF
DNA: TGTGCCAGTAGTATAGGTCAAATTGTGGGACTAGCGGGAGGGAGCTCCTACAATGAGCAGTTCTTC

V: TRBV6-5
length: 13
D: NA
J: TRBJ2-3
size: NA
CDR3: CASSDGGSGTQYF
DNA: TGTGCCAGCAGCGATGGAGGCTCCGGTACGCAGTATTTT

V: TRBV9
length: 19
D: TRBD2
J: TRBJ2-7
size: NA
CDR3: CASSVVPGLAGALSNEQYF
DNA: TGTGCCAGCAGCGTCGTCCCGGGACTAGCGGGAGCCCTATCGAACGAGCAGTACTTC

V: TRBV7-3
length: 15
D: TRBD2
J: TRBJ2-1
size: NA
CDR3: CASSLTPRLGGEQFF
DNA: TGTGCCAGCAGCTTAACCCCTCGTTTGGGGGGGGAGCAGTTCTTC

V: TRBV28
length: 16
D: TRBD1
J: TRBJ1-2
size: NA
CDR3: CASSFRGQGAFYGYTF
DNA: TGTGCCAGCAGTTTCCGAGGACAGGGGGCATTCTATGGCTACACCTTC

V: TRBV5-1
length: 15
D: TRBD1
J: TRBJ1-4
size: NA
CDR3: CASSLVGTGGEKLFF
DNA: TGCGCCAGCAGCTTGGTGGGGACAGGGGGTGAAAAACTGTTTTTT

V: TRBV7-9
length: 13
D: TRBD2
J: TRBJ2-5
size: NA
CDR3: CASSTSGTMTQYF
DNA: TGTGCCAGCAGCACTAGCGGGACTATGACCCAGTACTTC

V: TRBV15
length: 12
D: NA
J: TRBJ2-7
size: NA
CDR3: CATQGETYEQYF
DNA: TGTGCCACCCAGGGCGAAACCTACGAGCAGTACTTC

V: TRBV5-1
length: 12
D: NA
J: TRBJ2-7
size: NA
CDR3: CASSLKQGIPYF
DNA: TGCGCCAGCAGCTTGAAACAGGGCATCCCGTACTTC

V: TRBV19
length: 16
D: NA
J: TRBJ1-5
size: NA
CDR3: CASSIGEIYSNQPQHF
DNA: TGTGCCAGTAGTATAGGGGAGATCTATAGCAATCAGCCCCAGCATTTT

V: TRBV11-2
length: 14
D: TRBD2
J: TRBJ2-2
size: medium-sized
CDR3: CATERELNTGELFF
DNA: TGTGCCACTGAGCGGGAATTAAACACCGGGGAGCTGTTTTTT

V: TRBV28
length: 16
D: NA
J: TRBJ2-3
size: NA
CDR3: CASRHPIGGGTDTQYF
DNA: TGTGCCAGCAGGCACCCAATAGGCGGAGGCACAGATACGCAGTATTTT

V: TRBV13
length: 16
D: TRBD2
J: TRBJ2-5
size: NA
CDR3: CASSYQAGGPGETQYF
DNA: TGTGCCAGCAGCTATCAAGCGGGAGGGCCGGGAGAGACCCAGTACTTC

V: TRBV5-1
length: 16
D: NA
J: TRBJ1-3
size: NA
CDR3: CASSPNTGHSGNTIYF
DNA: TGCGCCAGCAGCCCTAACACAGGGCACTCTGGAAACACCATATATTTT

V: TRBV28
length: 17
D: NA
J: TRBJ1-5
size: NA
CDR3: CASSWASVKGFNQPQHF
DNA: TGTGCCAGCAGTTGGGCCTCAGTAAAAGGCTTCAATCAGCCCCAGCATTTT

V: TRBV7-9
length: 16
D: NA
J: TRBJ2-7
size: NA
CDR3: CASSLGLPGSSYEQYF
DNA: TGTGCCAGCAGCTTAGGGTTACCAGGGTCGTCCTACGAGCAGTACTTC

V: TRBV28
length: 15
D: TRBD1
J: TRBJ2-7
size: NA
CDR3: CASRLGQAATYEQYF
DNA: TGTGCCAGCAGACTTGGACAGGCCGCAACCTACGAGCAGTACTTC

V: TRBV13
length: 13
D: NA
J: TRBJ2-1
size: once
CDR3: CASSGTGYNEQFF
DNA: TGTGCCAGCAGCGGAACAGGGTACAATGAGCAGTTCTTC

V: TRBV2
length: 15
D: NA
J: TRBJ1-1
size: NA
CDR3: CASSGDILKNTEAFF
DNA: TGTGCCAGCAGTGGAGACATACTCAAGAACACTGAAGCTTTCTTT

V: TRBV29-1
length: 15
D: TRBD2
J: TRBJ2-7
size: NA
CDR3: CSVSPPGGRQYEQYF
DNA: TGCAGCGTTAGCCCCCCGGGCGGGAGGCAATACGAGCAGTACTTC

V: TRBV5-1
length: 12
D: NA
J: TRBJ2-2
size: once
CDR3: CASSLGGGELFF
DNA: TGCGCCAGCAGCTTAGGCGGCGGGGAGCTGTTTTTT

V: TRBV29-1
length: 13
D: NA
J: TRBJ1-5
size: NA
CDR3: CSVEAGRDQPQHF
DNA: TGCAGCGTTGAAGCGGGGAGAGATCAGCCCCAGCATTTT

V: TRBV7-2
length: 15
D: TRBD1
J: TRBJ2-3
size: NA
CDR3: CASSPTGRVTDTQYF
DNA: TGTGCCAGCAGCCCGACAGGGAGAGTAACAGATACGCAGTATTTT

V: TRBV6-1
length: 13
D: TRBD1
J: TRBJ2-7
size: NA
CDR3: CASGDRGLQEQYF
DNA: TGTGCCAGCGGGGACAGGGGCCTTCAAGAGCAGTACTTC

V: TRBV12-5
length: 15
D: NA
J: TRBJ1-5
size: NA
CDR3: CASGLGGHTDQPQHF
DNA: TGTGCTAGTGGTTTGGGGGGGCACACTGATCAGCCCCAGCATTTT

V: TRBV5-4
length: 14
D: NA
J: TRBJ1-1
size: NA
CDR3: CASSSSDRNTEAFF
DNA: TGTGCCAGCAGCTCCAGCGACAGGAACACTGAAGCTTTCTTT

V: TRBV5-1
length: 17
D: TRBD1
J: TRBJ2-5
size: NA
CDR3: CASSLSGTGGRGETQYF
DNA: TGCGCCAGCAGCTTGTCGGGGACAGGGGGTAGAGGAGAGACCCAGTACTTC

V: TRBV7-2
length: 15
D: TRBD1
J: TRBJ1-1
size: NA
CDR3: CASSPTQGGNTEAFF
DNA: TGTGCCAGCAGCCCTACACAGGGGGGGAACACTGAAGCTTTCTTT

V: TRBV7-3
length: 15
D: TRBD2
J: TRBJ2-3
size: NA
CDR3: CASSLGTSGTDTQYF
DNA: TGTGCCAGCAGCCTTGGGACTAGCGGCACAGATACGCAGTATTTT

V: TRBV7-3
length: 14
D: TRBD2
J: TRBJ2-1
size: NA
CDR3: CASSPGGSRNEQFF
DNA: TGTGCCAGCAGCCCCGGCGGGAGTAGGAATGAGCAGTTCTTC

V: TRBV28
length: 16
D: TRBD1
J: TRBJ1-1
size: NA
CDR3: CASSRRTGTRRTEAFF
DNA: TGTGCCAGCAGCCGACGGACAGGGACTCGGAGGACTGAAGCTTTCTTT

V: TRBV7-9
length: 13
D: NA
J: TRBJ1-1
size: NA
CDR3: CASSLVRDQEAFF
DNA: TGTGCCAGCAGCTTAGTCCGGGATCAAGAAGCTTTCTTT

V: TRBV9
length: 12
D: NA
J: TRBJ1-4
size: NA
CDR3: CASSGEEEKLFF
DNA: TGTGCCAGCAGCGGGGAGGAGGAAAAACTGTTTTTT

V: TRBV7-8
length: 16
D: TRBD2
J: TRBJ2-5
size: NA
CDR3: CASSPRLAGGERTQYF
DNA: TGTGCCAGCAGCCCCAGACTAGCGGGAGGAGAGAGGACCCAGTACTTC

V: TRBV15
length: 15
D: TRBD1
J: TRBJ2-7
size: NA
CDR3: CATSRGTGERYEQYF
DNA: TGTGCCACCAGCAGAGGGACAGGGGAAAGGTACGAGCAGTACTTC

V: TRBV5-8
length: 16
D: TRBD1
J: TRBJ1-2
size: NA
CDR3: CASSSHRGQSNYGYTF
DNA: TGTGCCAGCAGCTCCCACAGGGGGCAATCGAACTATGGCTACACCTTC